This TCR beta chain is from a study of OX40 agonist ivuxolimab in advanced cancers. Sequencing used immunoSEQ multiplex PCR; TCRdb keeps in-frame clones, though not all of them. The sample lists 30,000 to 40,000 clones; about 80% were seen once. Trimming pared 3 bases from V and 0 bases from J, leaving 6 bases between. The CDR3 spans 13 residues. The V gene's germline CDR1 is SGHNT and CDR2 YENEEA. The J gene is TRBJ2-7, the V gene TRBV11-3, with D perhaps TRBD1 or TRBD2 (5 bases each). The origin of this receptor is an adult with an advanced solid tumor such as melanoma, head and neck, liver or kidney cancer. Here the sequenced sample was CD4+ or CD8+ T cells sorted from blood, taken in a trial of the OX40 agonist ivuxolimab. The CDR3 DNA sequence: TGTGCCAGCAGCTTCGGGACCTCCTACGAGCAGTACTTC. Its protein product is CASSFGTSYEQYF.